The 19 T cell receptor beta chains below were found in one sample sequenced in a study of blood T cell repertoires in COVID-19. The repertoire was sequenced with immunoSEQ multiplex PCR; TCRdb's copy has only in-frame clones and lacks some. The sample has around 150,000 clones, about 84% seen once. The sequencing sample was made of peripheral blood. These receptors came from a human donor in a cohort sampled during active COVID-19.

Only a few counts were recorded for this clone. The gene calls are TRBV5-1 and TRBJ1-6, with TRBD1 as a possible D gene (6 bases). V lost 0 bases, J lost 3 bases, and 10 bases lay in between. In germline, CDR1 is SGHRS, CDR2 YFSETQ. The CDR3 sequence is 16 residues long. Here the CDR3 DNA reads TGCGCCAGCAGCTTGGTATCAGGGGACTATAATTCACCCCTCCACTTT. It encodes CASSLVSGDYNSPLHF.

The chain couples TRBV6-1 to TRBJ1-2; D uncertain. CDR1 MNHNS and CDR2 SASEGT come from the germline V gene. Trimming removed 2 bases at V and 2 bases at J, with 6 bases between. The CDR3 length is 13 residues. CDR3 coding DNA: TGTGCCAGCAGTGAATGGCAGAACTATGGCTACACCTTC. Amino acids: CASSEWQNYGYTF.

J is TRBJ2-7 and V is TRBV6-9, with unresolved D. The V end lost 6 bases, the J end lost 3 bases, and 9 bases lay between the germline ends. Germline assignment: CDR1 MNHGY and CDR2 SVAAGI. The CDR3 consists of 12 residues. CDR3 DNA: TGTGCCAGCAGGGTCTCCAGCTACGAGCAGTACTTC. The encoded protein is CASRVSSYEQYF.

The chain couples TRBV19 to TRBJ1-2; a weak D match, TRBD1 (6 bases). The CDR3 is 13 amino acids. V lost 3 bases, J lost 7 bases, and 12 bases lay in between. Looked up from germline, CDR1 is LNHDA and CDR2 is SQIVND (reference sequence). Here the CDR3 reads CASSMSRGSGYTF. Here the CDR3 DNA reads TGTGCCAGTAGTATGTCCAGGGGAAGTGGCTACACCTTC.

CDR3 nucleotide sequence: TGTGCCAGCAGCTTTAGCGGGGGGGCCTACGAGCAGTACTTC. Protein: CASSFSGGAYEQYF. The chain employs TRBV11-3 and TRBJ2-7, with 11 nucleotides matching TRBD2. The CDR3 runs to 14 residues. CDR1 and CDR2 (germline): SGHNT, YENEEA. V shed 3 bases, J shed 2 bases, and the junction held 0 bases outside the gene matches.

This rearrangement joins TRBV7-8 to TRBJ2-7; D possibly corresponds to TRBD2 (5 bases). V was pared by 5 bases and J by 3 bases, with 8 bases between. CDR3 size: 12 residues. Germline CDR1 reads SGHVS; CDR2 reads FQNEAQ. The CDR3 DNA reads as TGTGCCAGCAGCCTACGGGGCTACGAGCAGTACTTC. Its protein product is CASSLRGYEQYF.

The chain recombines TRBV4-1 with TRBJ1-1, with 10 bases identical to TRBD1. CDR1 and CDR2 from the germline V gene are MGHRA and YSYEKL. The CDR3 has 20 amino acids. Trimming took 0 bases from V and 6 from J; bases not matched to a gene: 19. DNA of the CDR3: TGCGCCAGCAGCCAAGATAGGGACAGGGGAGCGGGCCGGAGTAGGGCTGAAGCTTTCTTT. Protein sequence: CASSQDRDRGAGRSRAEAFF.

The gene calls are TRBV5-5 and TRBJ1-2; TRBD1 aligns across 9 bases. Germline V lookup: CDR1 SGHKS, CDR2 YYEKEE (reference sequence). With 4 bases clipped from V and 2 bases from J, the junction kept 9 bases outside the gene matches. There are 16 residues in the CDR3. The CDR3 sequence is CASSLTTGTGNYGYTF. The CDR3 coding sequence is TGTGCCAGCAGCCTCACGACCGGGACAGGGAACTATGGCTACACCTTC.

This chain links TRBV9 with TRBJ2-7; D call uncertain. With 0 bases removed from V and 7 bases from J, the gap between germline ends came to 14 bases. CDR1 and CDR2 (germline): SGDLS, YYNGEE. The CDR3 is made up of 14 amino acids. The CDR3 spells CASSVGSSFGEQYF. The CDR3, as DNA: TGTGCCAGCAGCGTAGGGTCTAGTTTCGGGGAGCAGTACTTC. The whole variable domain, filled in from reference TRBV9 and TRBJ2-7, reads DSGVTQTPKHLITATGQRVTLRCSPRSGDLSVYWYQQSLDQGLQFLIQYYNGEERAKGNILERFSAQQFPDLHSELNLSSLELGDSALYFCASSVGSSFGEQYFGPGTRLTVT.

The chain carries TRBV9 and TRBJ2-5; the match to TRBD1 covers 8 bases. CDR1 is SGDLS and CDR2 is YYNGEE in the germline V gene. Trimming removed 4 bases from V and 2 bases from J; junction bases left unmatched: 7. The CDR3 loop spans 15 amino acids. For the CDR3, the DNA is TGTGCCAGCAGCCCCCGGACAGGGAGACAAGAGACCCAGTACTTC. Its protein is CASSPRTGRQETQYF.

V gene TRBV30 combines with J gene TRBJ1-5, with 12 bases lining up with TRBD1. V gave up 4 bases and J gave up 2 bases; unmatched junction bases: 15. The CDR3 has 19 amino acids. CDR1 GTSNPN and CDR2 SVGIG come from the germline V gene (reference sequence). The CDR3 loop is CAWIFAGQGARRGNQPQHF. The CDR3 DNA reads as TGTGCCTGGATTTTCGCGGGACAGGGGGCCCGAAGGGGCAATCAGCCCCAGCATTTT.

This clone was detected only once. The J gene is TRBJ2-7, the V gene TRBV4-3, with 7 positions matching TRBD2. Germline V gives CDR1 LGHNA, CDR2 YSLEER. J gave up 4 bases and V 0 bases, and 6 bases lay outside the gene matches. The CDR3 spans 15 residues. The CDR3 reads CASSQEWGGEYEQYF. For the CDR3, the DNA is TGCGCCAGCAGCCAAGAGTGGGGAGGGGAGTACGAGCAGTACTTC.

This sequence joins TRBV3-1 (or the pseudogene TRBV3-2) and TRBJ1-1; TRBD1 aligns across 7 bases. The CDR3 covers 15 residues. J lost 6 bases, V lost 1 base, and 8 bases had no gene match. Germline V gives CDR1 LGHDT, CDR2 YNNKEL (reference sequence). CDR3 protein: CASSQVPTGRSEAFF. DNA for the CDR3: TGTGCCAGCAGCCAAGTCCCGACAGGGCGATCTGAAGCTTTCTTT.

The chain links TRBV12-3 or TRBV12-4 to TRBJ2-5, with 8 nucleotides matching TRBD1. CDR3 length: 13 amino acids. Trimming at V came to 6 bases and at J to 5 bases, leaving 5 bases not matched to a gene. CDR3 protein: CASRRTGSETQYF. The CDR3 DNA reads TGTGCCAGCAGGCGGACAGGGAGTGAGACCCAGTACTTC.

The table lists this clone with a few counts. The chain joins TRBV5-1 to TRBJ2-7; 9 bases are shared with TRBD2. Germline CDR1 reads SGHRS; CDR2 reads YFSETQ. V lost 5 bases and J lost 2; bases outside the gene matches: 8. The CDR3 has 15 amino acids. The CDR3, as DNA: TGCGCCAGCAGTTCGAGCGGGGGGTGGACCTACGAGCAGTACTTC. The encoded protein is CASSSSGGWTYEQYF.

The rearrangement uses TRBV3-1 (or the pseudogene TRBV3-2) and TRBJ2-5, with 9 bases matching TRBD2. V lost 1 base and J lost 3; bases outside the gene matches: 6. Germline CDR1 is LGHDT and CDR2 is YNNKEL (reference sequence). CDR3 length: 16 amino acids. CDR3 in amino acids: CASSQGFSGGKETQYF. In DNA form, the CDR3 reads TGTGCCAGCAGCCAAGGGTTTAGCGGGGGTAAAGAGACCCAGTACTTC.

This clone was recorded once. This chain connects TRBV29-1 to TRBJ2-1; TRBD2 aligns across 7 bases. This CDR3 is 13 amino acids long. In germline, CDR1 is SQVTM, CDR2 ANQGSEA. V trimming: 6 bases; J trimming: 1 base; junction bases outside the gene matches: 3. As DNA, the CDR3 is TGCAGCGTCTGGGGGGGTTCCTACAATGAGCAGTTCTTC. Its protein product is CSVWGGSYNEQFF.

The rearrangement joins TRBV27 to TRBJ1-1; 7 bases are a match to TRBD1. In germline, CDR1 is MNHEY, CDR2 SMNVEV (reference sequence). This CDR3 spans 13 amino acids. Trimming cost V 5 bases and J 6 bases; bases outside gene matches: 6. The CDR3 DNA reads as TGTGCCAGCAGTCCACAGGGGAGAGCTGAAGCTTTCTTT. Encoded protein: CASSPQGRAEAFF.

This clone appeared once. The chain carries TRBV5-1 and TRBJ1-3; no firm D call. CDR3 size: 18 residues. V was pared by 7 bases and J by 0 bases, with 23 bases between. CDR1 is SGHRS and CDR2 is YFSETQ in the germline V gene. As DNA, the CDR3 is TGCGCCAGCCTCCCTTGTGGCATAAAATACCCCTCTGGAAACACCATATATTTT. This sequence encodes CASLPCGIKYPSGNTIYF.